This T cell receptor beta chain was captured by sequencing in a study of blood T cell repertoires in COVID-19. Germline CDR1 reads SNHLY; CDR2 reads FYNNEI. V was pared by 2 bases and J by 6 bases, with 8 bases between. There are 12 residues in the CDR3. Before being deemed recovered, Cohort 3 donors had two negative PCRs, clearance, or symptom resolution. Only in-frame clones appear in the TCRdb table, and some are missing; sequencing was by immunoSEQ multiplex PCR. The sample lists around 300,000 clones; roughly 89% were seen once. V gene TRBV2 combines with J gene TRBJ2-7, with D possibly matching TRBD1 (6 bases). This TCR was recovered from a woman aged 55-75 years who had recovered from COVID-19. Sample: PBMCs or T cells enriched from blood (not recorded which). The CDR3 spells CASSERGFEQYF. CDR3 nucleotide sequence: TGTGCCAGCAGTGAAAGGGGGTTCGAGCAGTACTTC. Supplemented by reference TRBV2 and TRBJ2-7, the full variable domain reads EPEVTQTPSHQVTQMGQEVILRCVPISNHLYFYWYRQILGQKVEFLVSFYNNEISEKSEIFDDQFSVERPDGSNFTLKIRSTKLEDSAMYFCASSERGFEQYFGPGTRLTVT.